These 7 T cell receptor beta chains share one sample of origin, sequenced in a study of cytomegalovirus exposure and HLA in healthy donors. Vbeta (60) and Jbeta (13) primers were used in the PCR. Profiled with immunoSEQ multiplex PCR; TCRdb holds only in-frame clones, not every one. Of around 130,000 clones listed, 81% are singletons. What was sequenced was PBMCs. These receptors all come from a young man in good health and CMV-seronegative.

The chain has TRBV9 and TRBJ2-1, with 13 nucleotides matching TRBD2. CDR1 is SGDLS, CDR2 YYNGEE, per germline. This CDR3 contains 18 residues. The ends lost 1 base at V and 2 bases at J; junction bases unmatched: 6. CDR3 sequence reads: CASSVRTSGGLPYNEQFF. DNA for the CDR3: TGTGCCAGCAGCGTAAGGACTAGCGGGGGCCTCCCCTACAATGAGCAGTTCTTC.

This clone was counted a few times. The chain is built from TRBV4-3 and TRBJ1-2, with 10 bases identical to TRBD1. The trim removed 2 bases at V and 3 bases at J, leaving 6 bases unmatched. CDR1 and CDR2 from the germline V gene are LGHNA and YSLEER. CDR3 length: 16 amino acids. As DNA, the CDR3 is TGCGCCAGCAGCCAAAGACAGGGGGCCTTGTACTATGGCTACACCTTC. It encodes CASSQRQGALYYGYTF.

This clone showed up just once. V and J are TRBV4-2 and TRBJ1-2, with D hard to call. V lost 2 bases and J lost 4, with 8 bases in between. The germline gives CDR1 LGHNA, CDR2 YNFKEQ. The CDR3 covers 13 residues. CDR3 amino acids: CASSQRAGYGYTF. The CDR3 DNA follows: TGTGCCAGCAGCCAACGGGCGGGCTATGGCTACACCTTC.

The chain couples TRBV25-1 to TRBJ1-2; TRBD1 agrees at 7 bases. Germline V gene lookup returns CDR1 MGHDK and CDR2 SYGVNS. The length of the CDR3 is 15 residues. V was pared by 0 bases and J by 6 bases, with 7 bases of the junction left unmatched. CDR3 in amino acids: CASSEYLRGRHGYTF. CDR3 bases: TGTGCCAGCAGTGAATATTTAAGGGGGCGCCATGGCTACACCTTC.

CDR3 region: CASSPTGVPYEQYF. CDR3 coding DNA: TGTGCCAGCAGTCCCACGGGGGTACCCTACGAGCAGTACTTC. The chain links TRBV6-5 to TRBJ2-7; D possibly corresponds to TRBD2 (6 bases). The germline V gene encodes CDR1 MNHEY and CDR2 SVGAGI. Trimming removed 5 bases from V and 2 bases from J, with 13 bases in between. CDR3 length: 14 amino acids.

This clone was seen just once. The rearrangement uses TRBV2 and TRBJ2-7; 8 positions agree with TRBD2. The CDR3 extends over 17 amino acids. Germline V gene lookup returns CDR1 SNHLY and CDR2 FYNNEI. V was pared by 3 bases and J by 0 bases, with 10 bases of the junction left unmatched. The CDR3 spells CASSDLGRGGNSYEQYF. The CDR3 DNA reads TGTGCCAGCAGTGACTTGGGTCGGGGGGGAAACTCCTACGAGCAGTACTTC.

V and J are TRBV19 and TRBJ1-2, with D possibly TRBD1 on 5 matching bases. Germline V gene data show CDR1 as LNHDA and CDR2 as SQIVND (reference sequence). There are 15 residues in the CDR3. V lost 1 base and J lost 0, with 9 bases in between. DNA of the CDR3: TGTGCCAGTAGTATAGCTGAAGGGGCTAACTATGGCTACACCTTC. Translation gives CASSIAEGANYGYTF.